This T cell receptor (beta chain) was captured in a study of graft-versus-host responses after intestinal transplantation. Study overall: Each transplant was multivisceral, liver-intestinal, or isolated intestinal.

Sequencing used immunoSEQ multiplex PCR; TCRdb keeps in-frame clones, though not all of them. This table holds 85,000 to 90,000 clones, less than 90% found once. Germline CDR1 and CDR2: SGHAT and FQNNGV. V lost 10 bases to trimming and J lost 4 bases; unmatched junction nucleotides: 11. The CDR3 loop spans 17 amino acids. Comments on this clone: Its antigen is not identified.

This chain connects TRBV11-2 to TRBJ2-3; TRBD2 aligns across 16 bases. The specimen comprised unstimulated CD8+ T cells sorted from spleen or lymph node cells, sampled before intestinal transplant. This clonotype was obtained from a human donor who received an intestinal transplant. CDR3 residues: CAIFPGLAGGLPDTQYF. The DNA of the CDR3 is TGTGCCATCTTCCCGGGACTAGCGGGGGGGCTCCCAGATACGCAGTATTTT.